This T cell receptor (beta chain) was recorded in a study of T cell responses to AZD1222 COVID-19 vaccine. Study-wide findings and caveats: Two doses of AZD1222 preceded a rise in Spike-specific TCR breadth and depth. Targets within unmutated variant regions were reportedly found for nearly half of spike-specific TCRs.

Concerning this clone: Its cognate antigen is unknown.

Some clones are missing from TCRdb's copy, which holds only in-frame ones; the method was immunoSEQ multiplex PCR. The sample carries 120,000 or so clones, more than 85% recorded once. V was trimmed by 6 bases and J by 3 bases, leaving 9 bases between them. The CDR3 loop spans 13 amino acids. From germline, CDR1 is MNHNY and CDR2 SVGAGI (reference sequence). This clonotype was sampled from an adult who received the AZD1222 COVID-19 vaccine. The source was peripheral blood, collected 28 days after the second AZD1222 dose. This chain uses TRBV6-6 with TRBJ2-1, with a weak D call TRBD1 (6 bases). The CDR3 coding sequence is TGTGCCAGCAGACAGGGTATCTACAATGAGCAGTTCTTC. Translation gives CASRQGIYNEQFF.